The rows below give T cell receptor beta chains drawn from one sample of a study of blood T cell repertoires in COVID-19. Here immunoSEQ multiplex PCR was the method, and the copy in TCRdb shows in-frame clones only, minus some. The profile shows about 220,000 clones, about 91% of them singletons. Sequencing input: PBMCs or T cells enriched from blood (not recorded which). The origin of the receptors is a woman between 45 and 65 years old with acute COVID-19. The CDR3 runs from the conserved cysteine through the conserved F or W. Each record gives: V gene, clone size, J gene, D gene, CDR3 protein, CDR3 DNA. The D gene is left open where the match is weak. Clone size is shown for a subset of rows, as once, few, many or a class of expanded clone.

TRBV6-1	-	TRBJ2-5	-	CASSEFWAGGGETQYF	TGTGCCAGCAGTGAATTCTGGGCAGGGGGAGGAGAGACCCAGTACTTC
TRBV15	once	TRBJ2-4	-	CATSGSRGRNIQYF	TGTGCCACCAGCGGGTCTAGGGGGAGAAACATTCAGTACTTC
TRBV14	-	TRBJ1-1	-	CASSGGMNTEAFF	TGTGCCAGCAGCGGAGGTATGAACACTGAAGCTTTCTTT
TRBV30	-	TRBJ2-2	TRBD2	CACGTTTNTGELFF	TGTGCCTGTGGGACTACCACGAACACCGGGGAGCTGTTTTTT
TRBV28	-	TRBJ1-2	TRBD1	CASRRGRTGDYGYTF	TGTGCCAGCAGACGTGGGCGGACAGGGGACTATGGCTACACCTTC
TRBV19	-	TRBJ2-7	TRBD1	CASSRWTGGPEQYF	TGTGCCAGTAGTAGATGGACAGGGGGCCCCGAGCAGTACTTC
TRBV7-3	once	TRBJ2-1	TRBD1	CASSVHRGLLNEQFF	TGTGCCAGCAGCGTACACAGGGGGCTTCTCAATGAGCAGTTCTTC
TRBV7-9	-	TRBJ2-2	TRBD2	CASSLPTSGKSFTGELFF	TGTGCCAGCAGCTTACCCACTAGCGGGAAGTCATTCACCGGGGAGCTGTTTTTT
TRBV13	-	TRBJ2-1	-	CASSLSYNEQFF	TGTGCCAGCAGCTTATCTTACAATGAGCAGTTCTTC
TRBV4-1	-	TRBJ2-2	TRBD1	CASSQGQGATTGELFF	TGCGCCAGCAGCCAGGGACAGGGGGCGACCACCGGGGAGCTGTTTTTT
TRBV18	-	TRBJ1-2	TRBD1	CASSPGQGQYGYTF	TGTGCCAGCTCACCGGGACAGGGCCAATATGGCTACACCTTC
TRBV7-6	-	TRBJ2-2	TRBD2	CASSLASGTYTGELFF	TGTGCCAGCAGTTTAGCTAGCGGTACTTACACCGGGGAGCTGTTTTTT
TRBV18	-	TRBJ1-3	-	CASSSTVSSGNTIYF	TGTGCCAGCTCTTCCACGGTGAGCTCTGGAAACACCATATATTTT
TRBV10-3	-	TRBJ2-1	TRBD1	CAISESSGGGNEQFF	TGTGCCATCAGTGAGTCCTCAGGGGGCGGCAATGAGCAGTTCTTC
TRBV10-3	once	TRBJ2-7	TRBD1	CAIRDSGGGQGEQYF	TGTGCCATCAGGGACTCAGGGGGCGGGCAGGGCGAGCAGTACTTC